This record looks at one T cell receptor beta chain sequence and its context. Its antigen is unknown. This entry comes from a study of cytomegalovirus exposure and HLA in healthy donors. Study-wide context: The same platform used for the roughly 610 first-cohort repertoires was also used for the roughly 130 validation repertoires, as a later analysis reported. Notes on the study in general: Rarity marked most TCR sequences, yet some public TCRs occurred in many donors.

The germline V gene has CDR1 MGHRA and CDR2 YSYEKL. The CDR3 is 17 amino acids. Trimming took 3 bases from V and 0 from J; bases not matched to a gene: 8. TCRdb keeps only in-frame clones here, not all; method: immunoSEQ multiplex PCR. Among 120,000 to 150,000 clones listed, about nine tenths were seen once. Sequencing was done on a sample of PBMCs. The rearrangement uses TRBV4-1 and TRBJ2-1, with 7 bases that match TRBD1. This sequence was found in a man aged 18 to 30 in good health and CMV-seropositive. The CDR3 reads CASSQGKGQSSYNEQFF. Here the CDR3 DNA reads TGCGCCAGCAGCCAGGGCAAGGGACAGAGCTCCTACAATGAGCAGTTCTTC.